Listed below are T cell receptor beta chains from one sample, sequenced in a study of blood T cell repertoires in COVID-19. The data were produced by immunoSEQ multiplex PCR, yet TCRdb's version contains in-frame clones alone and is incomplete. The table has under 200,000 clones, about four fifths seen once. The sequencing sample was made of peripheral blood. Source of these receptors: an elderly woman with acute or convalescent COVID-19. CDR3s include the opening cysteine and the closing phenylalanine or tryptophan. Each record gives: V gene, CDR3 protein.

V gene: TRBV27; CDR3 protein: CASSPNLDRANTEAFF
V gene: TRBV10-3; CDR3 protein: CAISSQRQGDSGNTIYF
V gene: TRBV6-5; CDR3 protein: CASSYSRGSTEAFF
V gene: TRBV5-1; CDR3 protein: CASSRTGQGDTGELFF
V gene: TRBV15; CDR3 protein: CATSRVGTGINYGYTF
V gene: TRBV27; CDR3 protein: CASRLRGGPSYEQYF
V gene: TRBV27; CDR3 protein: CASSLGGWGTEAFF
V gene: TRBV7-9; CDR3 protein: CASSLDLRPYEQYF
V gene: TRBV6-1; CDR3 protein: CASSEAGTGRALEQYF
V gene: TRBV2; CDR3 protein: CASSESIISGNTIYF
V gene: TRBV7-2; CDR3 protein: CASSLAFGEGGNTIYF
V gene: TRBV29-1; CDR3 protein: CSGDRGTGELFF
V gene: TRBV5-1; CDR3 protein: CASSLRLAGRSSYNEQFF
V gene: TRBV3-1/TRBV3-2; CDR3 protein: CASSPNPGTSGNNEQFF
V gene: TRBV28; CDR3 protein: CASTPHQPGQGSGTF
V gene: TRBV29-1; CDR3 protein: CSVDKGQISTDTQYF
V gene: TRBV10-3; CDR3 protein: CAISADRGEEKLFF
V gene: TRBV2; CDR3 protein: CASTWGLATDTQYF
V gene: TRBV5-1; CDR3 protein: CASSLQSAGGTYNEQFF
V gene: TRBV6-5; CDR3 protein: CASSYVGRGGVNEQFF
V gene: TRBV29-1; CDR3 protein: CSVGSQASYTF
V gene: TRBV28; CDR3 protein: CASRGQASPYEQYF
V gene: TRBV3-1/TRBV3-2; CDR3 protein: CASSQGQGADLSAFF
V gene: TRBV18; CDR3 protein: CASYGTSGGNLPGELFF
V gene: TRBV27; CDR3 protein: CASSLFRDYTDTQYF
V gene: TRBV5-1; CDR3 protein: CASSLEGLAGVNEQFF
V gene: TRBV7-2; CDR3 protein: CASSPAGINYGYTF
V gene: TRBV19; CDR3 protein: CASSPEDTENTEAFF
V gene: TRBV4-1; CDR3 protein: CASSQEASQWAFF
V gene: TRBV29-1; CDR3 protein: CSPSGVGNEQFF
V gene: TRBV5-1; CDR3 protein: CASSIGTVRTTDTQYF
V gene: TRBV19; CDR3 protein: CASHESGPFYEQFF
V gene: TRBV2; CDR3 protein: CASSFWTGSEQYF
V gene: TRBV27; CDR3 protein: CASSMRQGYGYTF
V gene: TRBV15; CDR3 protein: CATRNRGRGYNEQFF
V gene: TRBV4-3; CDR3 protein: CASSHDRSNTEAFF
V gene: TRBV4-1; CDR3 protein: CASSEPSPDTIKYEQYF
V gene: TRBV7-8; CDR3 protein: CASSPWGGEQFF
V gene: TRBV15; CDR3 protein: CATSSGGQGLGYTF
V gene: TRBV18; CDR3 protein: CASSDRRLAGDASKETQYF
V gene: TRBV3-1/TRBV3-2; CDR3 protein: CASSLSGQPIYNEQFF
V gene: TRBV6-2/TRBV6-3; CDR3 protein: CASSDTGTGLEAFF
V gene: TRBV28; CDR3 protein: CASISWEQRNTEAFF
V gene: TRBV12-3/TRBV12-4; CDR3 protein: CASSLTGNYGYTF
V gene: TRBV6-5; CDR3 protein: CASSYSGQGAKGYTF
V gene: TRBV6-1; CDR3 protein: CASSEAKGRATNEKLFF
V gene: TRBV19; CDR3 protein: CASSTTQGWNEKLFF
V gene: TRBV30; CDR3 protein: CAWRPGTRSGQPQHF
V gene: TRBV19; CDR3 protein: CASSWPGQDRYSNQPQHF
V gene: TRBV6-5; CDR3 protein: CASTPTNRGQPQHF